These 7 T cell receptor beta chains share one sample of origin, sequenced in a study of blood T cell repertoires in COVID-19 (dated by TCRdb to 2020 to 2021). Receptor amplification or capture employed the immunoSEQ multiplex PCR assay. Here the immuneACCESS table is served through TCRdb, limited to in-frame sequences with V and J called. Missing clones are a known gap in these copies; in checked studies unresolved V genes cover under half, and the rest lacks a known reason. The sample contains around 50,000 clones, roughly 87% of them found a single time. The ten most abundant clones make up 3% to 3.5% of the sample. The sequenced material came from peripheral blood. The receptors originated from a human donor in a cohort sampled during active COVID-19.

The chain has TRBV7-8 and TRBJ2-7; D possibly corresponds to TRBD1 (6 bases). Germline values: CDR1 SGHVS, CDR2 FQNEAQ. There are 15 residues in the CDR3. Trimming cost V 0 bases and J 2 bases, with 11 bases left between them. The CDR3, as DNA: TGTGCCAGCAGCTTAGCGCCGGACAGAGCCTACGAGCAGTACTTC. It encodes CASSLAPDRAYEQYF.

The chain is built from TRBV27 and TRBJ1-2; perhaps TRBD1 as D (6 bases). Trimming took off 1 base at V and 4 bases at J, with 13 bases between the two ends. CDR1 and CDR2 (germline): MNHEY, SMNVEV (reference sequence). This CDR3 is built from 15 residues. The CDR3 region is CASSLFQGNPYGYTF. CDR3 sequence (DNA): TGTGCCAGCAGTTTATTTCAGGGGAACCCCTATGGCTACACCTTC.

The chain recombines TRBV5-6 with TRBJ2-1; D is possibly TRBD2 (5 bases). The CDR3 runs to 13 residues. Per germline, CDR1 SGHDT and CDR2 YYEEEE. Trimming removed 0 bases at V and 9 bases at J, with 10 bases between. The CDR3 DNA reads as TGTGCCAGCAGCTTGGATTTTGGGAGTGAGCAGTTCTTC. This codes for CASSLDFGSEQFF. Full variable domain (remainder filled in from reference TRBV5-6 and TRBJ2-1): DAGVTQSPTHLIKTRGQQVTLRCSPKSGHDTVSWYQQALGQGPQFIFQYYEEEERQRGNFPDRFSGHQFPNYSSELNVNALLLGDSALYLCASSLDFGSEQFFGPGTRLTVL.

This clone has a single count. The rearrangement joins TRBV2 to TRBJ2-2; 7 nucleotides line up with TRBD2. There are 16 residues in the CDR3. The V segment lost 5 bases and the J segment 5 bases; nucleotides outside the gene matches: 11. The germline gives CDR1 SNHLY, CDR2 FYNNEI. Here the CDR3 DNA reads TGTGCCAGCAGTCCCCCAACTAGCGCCGGGACCGGGGAGCTGTTTTTT. This codes for CASSPPTSAGTGELFF.

V is TRBV6-5 and J is TRBJ1-1; D is perhaps TRBD1 (6 bases). Germline loops: CDR1 MNHEY, CDR2 SVGAGI. V was cut by 6 bases and J by 7 bases, with 9 bases left in between. The CDR3 covers 11 residues. This CDR3 is CASSDRSEAFF. DNA of the CDR3: TGTGCCAGCAGCGACAGGAGTGAAGCTTTCTTT.

The V and J genes are TRBV19 and TRBJ2-2; 11 bases are shared with TRBD2. The CDR3 consists of 16 residues. Germline values: CDR1 LNHDA, CDR2 SQIVND (reference sequence). V lost 6 bases and J lost 4; bases outside the gene matches: 7. CDR3 DNA sequence: TGTGCCAGTAGGCCGACTAGCGGGAAGGGCACCGGGGAGCTGTTTTTT. Protein product: CASRPTSGKGTGELFF. Full variable domain (remainder filled in from reference TRBV19 and TRBJ2-2): DGGITQSPKYLFRKEGQNVTLSCEQNLNHDAMYWYRQDPGQGLRLIYYSQIVNDFQKGDIAEGYSVSREKKESFPLTVTSAQKNPTAFYLCASRPTSGKGTGELFFGEGSRLTVL.

The J gene is TRBJ1-1, the V gene TRBV7-9; no clear D gene. Germline assignment: CDR1 SEHNR and CDR2 FQNEAQ (reference sequence). The V and J ends lost 1 base and 3 bases respectively, with 15 bases between them. The CDR3 spans 16 residues. The CDR3 nucleotides are TGTGCCAGCAGCTTAGATTGGGAAATTAGCGACACTGAAGCTTTCTTT. It is translated as CASSLDWEISDTEAFF.